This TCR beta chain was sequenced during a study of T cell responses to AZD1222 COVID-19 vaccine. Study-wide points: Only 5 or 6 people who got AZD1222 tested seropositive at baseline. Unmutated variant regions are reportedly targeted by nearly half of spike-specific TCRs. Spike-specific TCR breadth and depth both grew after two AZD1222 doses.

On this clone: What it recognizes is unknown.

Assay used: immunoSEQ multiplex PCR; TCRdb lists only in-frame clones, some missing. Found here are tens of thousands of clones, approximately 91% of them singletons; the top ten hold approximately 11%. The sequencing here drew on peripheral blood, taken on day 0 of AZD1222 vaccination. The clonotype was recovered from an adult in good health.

The CDR3 loop reads CASSIQGANNEKLFF. The CDR3 DNA reads TGTGCCAGTAGTATACAGGGGGCCAATAATGAAAAACTGTTTTTT. The chain combines TRBV19 with TRBJ1-4; 8 nucleotides match TRBD1. V lost 2 bases, J lost 4 bases, and 3 bases stayed unmatched. Germline V CDR1 and CDR2: LNHDA, SQIVND (reference sequence). The CDR3 sequence is 15 residues long.